A single sample is the source of the 21 T cell receptor beta chains below, sequenced in a study of cytomegalovirus exposure and HLA in healthy donors (dated by TCRdb to 2017 to 2019). The library was prepared using the immunoSEQ multiplex PCR assay. For the multiplex PCR, a mixture combining 60 forward primers for TCR Vbeta segments and 13 reverse primers for TCR Jbeta segments was used. The clones in this table, taken by TCRdb from immuneACCESS, are in-frame only. Not every clone is retained; where verified, under half of the shortfall comes from an unresolved V gene, and the cause of the rest is unknown. This sample has about 170,000 clones in its table, and around 80% of those were observed once. Together, the top ten hold 1.2% to 1.5% of the sample. Sequencing input: PBMCs. The receptors here all came from a woman aged 30 to 39 in good health and CMV-seropositive.

In DNA, the CDR3 is TGTGCCAGCAGCGTAGAAATCGTCGACTTCTACGAGCAGTACTTC. Protein product: CASSVEIVDFYEQYF. This chain links TRBV9 with TRBJ2-7; D remains unclear. Germline V gene data show CDR1 as SGDLS and CDR2 as YYNGEE. The germline V and J ends were trimmed by 0 bases and 3 bases, with 13 bases remaining between them. This CDR3 is built from 15 residues.

This chain uses TRBV11-3 with TRBJ2-1; D remains unclear. The germline CDR1 and CDR2 sequences are SGHNT and YENEEA. Trimming took 1 base from V and 0 from J, leaving 7 bases between them. The CDR3 runs 15 residues. DNA of the CDR3: TGTGCCAGCAGCTTAGGACTTACCTCCTACAATGAGCAGTTCTTC. This gives the protein CASSLGLTSYNEQFF.

The V call is TRBV5-1, the J call TRBJ1-1, with TRBD1 identical over 8 bases. The CDR3 extends over 15 amino acids. The trim removed 4 bases at V and 1 base at J, leaving 6 bases unmatched. Germline V gene lookup returns CDR1 SGHRS and CDR2 YFSETQ. The CDR3 coding sequence is TGCGCCAGCAGCACCCGACAGGGGAGGAACACTGAAGCTTTCTTT. Translating it yields CASSTRQGRNTEAFF. Full variable domain (rest looked up from reference TRBV5-1 and TRBJ1-1): KAGVTQTPRYLIKTRGQQVTLSCSPISGHRSVSWYQQTPGQGLQFLFEYFSETQRNKGNFPGRFSGRQFSNSRSEMNVSTLELGDSALYLCASSTRQGRNTEAFFGQGTRLTVV.

This chain connects TRBV7-9 to TRBJ1-4, with a weak D call TRBD1 (5 bases). The CDR3 consists of 13 residues. CDR1 SEHNR and CDR2 FQNEAQ come from the germline V gene (reference sequence). Trimming took 9 bases from V and 5 from J, leaving 13 bases between them. The CDR3 sequence: CASSMGGNEKLFF. The CDR3 DNA is TGTGCCAGTTCAATGGGGGGGAATGAAAAACTGTTTTTT. Full variable domain (missing parts from reference TRBV7-9 and TRBJ1-4): DTGVSQNPRHKITKRGQNVTFRCDPISEHNRLYWYRQTLGQGPEFLTYFQNEAQLEKSRLLSDRFSAERPKGSFSTLEIQRTEQGDSAMYLCASSMGGNEKLFFGSGTQLSVL.

The chain joins TRBV15 to TRBJ2-1; TRBD2 is a possible D gene (6 bases). The CDR3 is 15 amino acids. In germline, CDR1 is LNHNV, CDR2 YYDKDF (reference sequence). V was trimmed by 0 bases and J by 5 bases, leaving 11 bases between them. The CDR3 DNA sequence: TGTGCCACCAGCAGAGAACGCCGGGAGCACAATGAGCAGTTCTTC. It codes for CATSRERREHNEQFF.

V is TRBV6-5 and J is TRBJ2-5, with D unclear. The DNA end is more similar to TRBJ2-7, so the J call may be wrong. Germline V gene lookup returns CDR1 MNHEY and CDR2 SVGAGI. This CDR3 is built from 13 residues. DNA for the CDR3: TGTGCCAGCAGTTACTTTGCGGACTACGAGCAGTACTTC. It yields the protein CASSYFADYEQYF.

The CDR3 bases are TGTGCCAGCAGCTTAGGAAGGGGGCGAGAGACCCAGTACTTC. It codes for CASSLGRGRETQYF. The rearrangement links TRBV7-2 to TRBJ2-5, with TRBD1 identical over 7 bases. The CDR3 has 14 residues. The V segment lost 1 base and the J segment 4 bases; nucleotides outside the gene matches: 3. Germline values: CDR1 SGHTA, CDR2 FQGNSA.

The chain recombines TRBV11-3 with TRBJ2-2; 7 bases map to TRBD1. CDR1 is SGHNT, CDR2 YENEEA, per germline. J lost 0 bases, V lost 5 bases, and 15 bases had no gene match. The CDR3 sequence is 19 residues long. For the CDR3, the DNA is TGTGCCAGCAGCATAAATGGACAGGCCGAGTTTTCGAACACCGGGGAGCTGTTTTTT. Its protein is CASSINGQAEFSNTGELFF.

The rearrangement joins TRBV6-1 to TRBJ1-2; possible D gene TRBD1, 5 bases. Deletions cut 7 bases from V and 3 bases from J, with 12 bases between. CDR3 length: 13 amino acids. Germline lookup yields CDR1 MNHNS and CDR2 SASEGT. The CDR3: CASIMTVDYGYTF. For the CDR3, the DNA is TGTGCCAGCATTATGACAGTAGACTATGGCTACACCTTC.

This chain joins TRBV7-8 and TRBJ2-7; TRBD1 is a possible D gene (5 bases). Looked up from germline, CDR1 is SGHVS and CDR2 is FQNEAQ. The CDR3 is 14 residues long. Trimming removed 1 base from V and 6 bases from J, with 13 bases in between. Here the CDR3 reads CASSLVGRVSEQYF. As DNA, the CDR3 is TGTGCCAGCAGCTTAGTGGGCAGGGTCAGCGAGCAGTACTTC. The variable domain in full, completed from reference TRBV7-8 and TRBJ2-7, reads GAGVSQSPRYKVAKRGQDVALRCDPISGHVSLFWYQQALGQGPEFLTYFQNEAQLDKSGLPSDRFFAERPEGSVSTLKIQRTQQEDSAVYLCASSLVGRVSEQYFGPGTRLTVT.

The chain couples TRBV19 to TRBJ2-2; D may be TRBD2 (5 bases). Trimming took off 9 bases at V and 5 bases at J, with 16 bases between the two ends. The CDR3 covers 14 residues. CDR1 and CDR2 (germline): LNHDA, SQIVND (reference sequence). The CDR3 DNA follows: TGTGCCAGCCCAGCCCCACCGGGGACCGGGGAGCTGTTTTTT. It translates to CASPAPPGTGELFF. Full variable domain (rest looked up from reference TRBV19 and TRBJ2-2): DGGITQSPKYLFRKEGQNVTLSCEQNLNHDAMYWYRQDPGQGLRLIYYSQIVNDFQKGDIAEGYSVSREKKESFPLTVTSAQKNPTAFYLCASPAPPGTGELFFGEGSRLTVL.

The chain employs TRBV14 and TRBJ2-5; the D gene is possibly TRBD1 (5 bases). V lost 0 bases, J lost 5 bases, and 16 bases lay in between. Germline loops: CDR1 SGHDN, CDR2 FVKESK. The CDR3 covers 16 residues. CDR3 nucleotides: TGTGCCAGCAGCCAAGATCTCCAGGGCTGGAGTGAGACCCAGTACTTC. Its translation is CASSQDLQGWSETQYF.

The rearrangement links TRBV27 to TRBJ2-4, with 8 positions matching TRBD1. Germline lookup yields CDR1 MNHEY and CDR2 SMNVEV (reference sequence). The ends lost 3 bases at V and 7 bases at J; junction bases unmatched: 8. The CDR3 runs 15 residues. CDR3 residues: CASSLRQGASNIQYF. As DNA, the CDR3 is TGTGCCAGCAGTTTGAGGCAGGGGGCTAGTAACATTCAGTACTTC.

The chain carries TRBV19 and TRBJ2-7, with 14 positions matching TRBD2. This CDR3 region has 17 residues. CDR1 and CDR2 (germline): LNHDA, SQIVND (reference sequence). V lost 8 bases to trimming and J lost 3 bases; unmatched junction nucleotides: 12. The CDR3 sequence: CASGPGTSGGFNYEQYF. CDR3 in DNA: TGTGCCAGTGGTCCCGGGACTAGCGGGGGTTTCAACTACGAGCAGTACTTC.

This sequence joins TRBV29-1 and TRBJ2-3; the match to TRBD2 covers 9 bases. The CDR3 runs to 14 residues. After removal of 4 bases from V and 5 bases from J, the junction contained 7 bases not matched to a gene. Germline lookup yields CDR1 SQVTM and CDR2 ANQGSEA. The CDR3 protein is CSVAAGGDVDTQYF. The CDR3 DNA reads as TGCAGCGTTGCAGCGGGAGGAGATGTAGATACGCAGTATTTT.

In its sample, this clone was seen a few times. This chain joins TRBV6-1 and TRBJ2-7; 9 bases are a match to TRBD2. The V segment lost 6 bases and the J segment 5 bases; nucleotides outside the gene matches: 5. Germline-derived CDR1 and CDR2 are MNHNS and SASEGT. This CDR3 region has 13 residues. The CDR3 DNA sequence: TGTGCCAGCAGCTTGGGACTAGCTGACGAGCAGTACTTC. This codes for CASSLGLADEQYF.

This chain uses TRBV5-5 with TRBJ2-5, with 10 bases identical to TRBD2. This CDR3 has 16 residues. V lost 6 bases to trimming and J lost 4 bases; unmatched junction nucleotides: 12. Per germline, CDR1 SGHKS and CDR2 YYEKEE (reference sequence). DNA for the CDR3: TGTGCCAGCACCCGTCTAGCGGGAGCCAGGGTAGAGACCCAGTACTTC. Translating it yields CASTRLAGARVETQYF.

The rearrangement joins TRBV7-9 to TRBJ2-5; 8 bases agree with TRBD1. With 0 bases clipped from V and 2 bases from J, the junction kept 5 bases outside the gene matches. This CDR3 has 16 amino acids. Germline V lookup: CDR1 SEHNR, CDR2 FQNEAQ (reference sequence). CDR3 residues: CASSLAQTGEQETQYF. The CDR3 DNA is TGTGCCAGCAGCTTAGCGCAGACAGGGGAGCAAGAGACCCAGTACTTC.

This clone was counted between two and nine times. The CDR3 loop reads CASSLRLAEAHEQFF. The CDR3 nucleotides read TGCGCCAGCAGCTTGAGGCTAGCGGAGGCCCATGAGCAGTTCTTC. The gene calls are TRBV5-1 and TRBJ2-1; 7 bases agree with TRBD2. The germline CDR1 and CDR2 sequences are SGHRS and YFSETQ. The ends lost 1 base at V and 8 bases at J; junction bases unmatched: 9. This CDR3 comprises 15 residues. Looking up the rest from reference TRBV5-1 and TRBJ2-1 gives the full variable domain: KAGVTQTPRYLIKTRGQQVTLSCSPISGHRSVSWYQQTPGQGLQFLFEYFSETQRNKGNFPGRFSGRQFSNSRSEMNVSTLELGDSALYLCASSLRLAEAHEQFFGPGTRLTVL.

The rearrangement links TRBV11-3 to TRBJ2-5; the match to TRBD2 covers 8 bases. Germline-derived CDR1 and CDR2 are SGHNT and YENEEA. This CDR3 is 17 amino acids long. Trimming cost V 0 bases and J 5 bases; bases outside gene matches: 11. In DNA, the CDR3 is TGTGCCAGCAGCTTAGATTGGGCAGCGGGAGTCAGGGAGACCCAGTACTTC. Translated, it gives CASSLDWAAGVRETQYF.

The chain links TRBV7-9 to TRBJ1-1; D unresolved. This CDR3 spans 13 amino acids. Trimming removed 7 bases from V and 0 bases from J, with 9 bases in between. The germline V gene has CDR1 SEHNR and CDR2 FQNEAQ (reference sequence). CDR3 nucleotide sequence: TGTGCCAGCAACCGTGAGTTGAACACTGAAGCTTTCTTT. Amino acid sequence: CASNRELNTEAFF.